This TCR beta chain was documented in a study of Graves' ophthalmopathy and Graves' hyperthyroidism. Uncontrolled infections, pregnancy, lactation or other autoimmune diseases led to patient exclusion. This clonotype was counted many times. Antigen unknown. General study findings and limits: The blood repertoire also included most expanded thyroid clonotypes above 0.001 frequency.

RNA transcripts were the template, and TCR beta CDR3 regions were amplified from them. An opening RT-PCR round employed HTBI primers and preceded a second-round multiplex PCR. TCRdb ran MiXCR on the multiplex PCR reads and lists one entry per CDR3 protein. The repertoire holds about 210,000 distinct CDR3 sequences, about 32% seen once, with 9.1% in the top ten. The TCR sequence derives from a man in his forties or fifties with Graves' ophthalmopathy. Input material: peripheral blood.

CDR3 protein: CASSRYGDLSNQPQHF. DNA of the CDR3: TGTGCCAGCTCACGGTATGGGGACCTTAGCAATCAGCCCCAGCATTTT. The chain couples TRBV18 to TRBJ1-5, with D perhaps TRBD1 (5 bases). Germline V gives CDR1 KGHSH, CDR2 LQKENI. This CDR3 comprises 16 residues. Trimming removed 4 bases at V and 0 bases at J, with 13 bases between.